This entry describes one T cell receptor beta chain. From 5'RACE with constant-segment primers came TCR alpha and TCR beta cDNA libraries that carried sample barcodes and UMIs. TCRdb called the 5' RACE reads again in MiXCR, with one record for every CDR3 protein. The data hold 450,000 to 650,000 distinct CDR3 sequences, with less than 25% observed a single time. The source of the sample is a study of T-cell memory formation after mild COVID-19. Study context: TCR clusters were mostly confined to one donor each.

This CDR3 contains 14 residues. V shed 7 bases and J shed 2 bases, with 15 bases lying between them. Germline assignment: CDR1 MDHEN and CDR2 SYDVKM. This clonotype originated in an adult woman who had mild COVID-19 (a few samples of this study predate the infection). Cell type and time point are not known. Sequenced sample: PBMCs or a T cell subset sorted from them (not recorded which). The rearrangement links TRBV28 to TRBJ2-7; D may be TRBD1 (6 bases). The CDR3 is CASKTGVFPYEQYF. The CDR3 nucleotides read TGTGCCAGCAAGACAGGCGTCTTCCCCTACGAGCAGTACTTC.